Following are 25 T cell receptor beta chains from one sample sequenced in a study of human T cells and chemical hapten exposure. Time point given: patch test 1, 2 weeks after DPC sensitization. This sample's treatment: therapeutic diphenylcyclopropenone sensitization with weekly scalp DPC. TCRdb re-derived calls from the RACE reads in MiXCR, one entry per CDR3 protein. Of 380,000 or so distinct CDR3 sequences in the sample, about 4.8% were seen once. Sample: whole blood, taken in connection with sensitization to the hapten diphenylcyclopropenone (DPC). The source is a woman aged 45 to 65 with alopecia areata. Some clones in this sample may be carry-over from other donors' samples.

This clonotype was found many times. V and J are TRBV28 and TRBJ2-3; TRBD2 agrees at 7 bases. The germline CDR1 and CDR2 sequences are MDHEN and SYDVKM. This CDR3 region has 17 residues. V dropped 7 bases and J dropped 2; count of bases not matched to a gene: 15. The CDR3 loop is CASTPPGTSAYTDTQYF. The CDR3 nucleotides read TGTGCCAGCACCCCCCCGGGAACTAGCGCATACACAGATACGCAGTATTTT.

This clonotype was seen a few times. The chain is built from TRBV6-2 or TRBV6-3 and TRBJ2-4; 7 nucleotides agree with TRBD1. Germline V gives CDR1 MNHEY, CDR2 SVGEGT. V lost 7 bases, J lost 0 bases, and 3 bases stayed unmatched. The CDR3 has 14 amino acids. The CDR3 coding sequence is TGTGCCAGCAAGGGGGCTGTAGCCAAAAACATTCAGTACTTC. Protein: CASKGAVAKNIQYF.

At least ten counts were recorded for this clonotype. The chain is built from TRBV6-6 and TRBJ1-2, with 8 bases identical to TRBD1. The germline CDR1 and CDR2 sequences are MNHNY and SVGAGI (reference sequence). The CDR3 runs 15 residues. V was pared by 1 base and J by 4 bases, with 5 bases of the junction left unmatched. CDR3 sequence reads: CASSYYQGAVYGYTF. CDR3 sequence (DNA): TGTGCCAGCAGTTACTACCAGGGGGCAGTCTATGGCTACACCTTC.

This clonotype was recorded many times. The V and J genes are TRBV20-1 and TRBJ2-5, with D unclear. The CDR3 loop spans 15 amino acids. Trimming removed 0 bases at V and 2 bases at J, with 13 bases between. CDR1 is DFQATT and CDR2 is SNEGSKA in the germline V gene (reference sequence). CDR3 region: CSARDVYGEQETQYF. For the CDR3, the DNA is TGCAGTGCTAGAGATGTTTACGGAGAGCAAGAGACCCAGTACTTC.

The CDR3 sequence is CSATDRGQGELFF. The DNA of the CDR3 is TGCAGCGCAACTGACAGGGGGCAGGGGGAGCTGTTTTTT. The chain is built from TRBV29-1 and TRBJ2-2; TRBD1 matches 10 bases. V was clipped by 7 bases and J by 8 bases; unmatched bases: 7. Germline V gene sequence: CDR1 SQVTM, CDR2 ANQGSEA. This CDR3 has 13 amino acids.

This clonotype was found many times. The V and J genes are TRBV20-1 and TRBJ1-5; perhaps TRBD1 as D (6 bases). Trimming shortened V by 2 bases and J by 7 bases, and 24 bases separated the two germline ends. Germline V CDR1 and CDR2: DFQATT, SNEGSKA (reference sequence). CDR3 size: 17 residues. CDR3 sequence reads: CSARRALGGRFGQPQHF. The CDR3 DNA reads TGCAGTGCTAGAAGGGCCCTGGGGGGGCGCTTCGGACAGCCCCAGCATTTT.

This clonotype occurred a few times. The chain joins TRBV9 to TRBJ2-1; D remains ambiguous. This CDR3 has 15 residues. CDR1 and CDR2 (germline): SGDLS, YYNGEE. The V end lost 3 bases, the J end lost 0 bases, and 10 bases lay between the germline ends. CDR3 protein: CASSGVGYSYNEQFF. DNA for the CDR3: TGTGCCAGCAGCGGGGTGGGGTACTCCTACAATGAGCAGTTCTTC.

This clonotype was seen a few times. As DNA, the CDR3 is TGTGCCAGCAGTTTCTTTAGGACTGGAAACACCATATATTTT. This sequence encodes CASSFFRTGNTIYF. The chain recombines TRBV28 with TRBJ1-3; D uncertain. The germline V gene encodes CDR1 MDHEN and CDR2 SYDVKM. This CDR3 contains 14 residues. V was pared by 3 bases and J by 2 bases, with 8 bases between.

The V call is TRBV6-2 or TRBV6-3, the J call TRBJ2-6; the D gene is possibly TRBD2 (5 bases). Germline-derived CDR1 and CDR2 are MNHEY and SVGEGT. CDR3 size: 15 residues. V lost 7 bases to trimming and J lost 1 base, with 11 bases between them. In DNA form, the CDR3 reads TGTGCCAGCACCCTGTCGGGGTCTGGGGCCAACGTCCTGACTTTC. Translating it yields CASTLSGSGANVLTF.

This clonotype was recorded at least ten times. In DNA, the CDR3 is TGTGCCAGCAGCCGGGGTTCCTTAACATTGAACACTGAAGCTTTCTTT. The encoded protein is CASSRGSLTLNTEAFF. The genes are TRBV7-9 and TRBJ1-1, with D hard to call. The germline CDR1 and CDR2 sequences are SEHNR and FQNEAQ (reference sequence). The CDR3 is 16 residues long. The V end lost 5 bases, the J end lost 0 bases, and 16 bases lay between the germline ends.

Ten or more counts support this clonotype. The chain employs TRBV7-2 and TRBJ2-2, with TRBD2 as a possible D gene (6 bases). The germline V gene encodes CDR1 SGHTA and CDR2 FQGNSA. V was shortened by 1 base and J by 2 bases, with 11 bases between the two germline ends. This CDR3 contains 16 residues. CDR3 in amino acids: CASSLVAGLNTGELFF. The CDR3 bases are TGTGCCAGCAGCTTAGTTGCGGGGCTAAACACCGGGGAGCTGTTTTTT.

The sample holds many counts of this clonotype. The CDR3 coding sequence is TGTGCCAGCAGTTTCTCGCGGGAGGGCAGGGAGCAGTTCTTC. Encoded protein: CASSFSREGREQFF. The genes are TRBV12-3 or TRBV12-4 and TRBJ2-1, with 9 positions matching TRBD2. The CDR3 totals 14 residues. Trimming took 3 bases from V and 10 from J; bases not matched to a gene: 7.

This clonotype came up many times. This chain links TRBV6-5 with TRBJ1-2, with TRBD1 matching over 8 bases. Germline CDR1 MNHEY, CDR2 SVGAGI. CDR3 size: 16 residues. Trimming at V came to 0 bases and at J to 4 bases, leaving 7 bases not matched to a gene. This CDR3 reads CASSYSPTGDSYGYTF. For the CDR3, the DNA is TGTGCCAGCAGTTACTCTCCGACAGGGGATAGCTATGGCTACACCTTC.

In its sample, this clonotype was seen many times. The rearrangement links TRBV12-3 or TRBV12-4 to TRBJ2-7, with D perhaps TRBD2 (6 bases). The V end lost 8 bases, the J end lost 5 bases, and 16 bases lay between the germline ends. CDR3 length equals 13 residues. The CDR3 here is CASAGTSLDEQYF. The CDR3, as DNA: TGTGCCAGCGCCGGGACTTCGCTGGACGAGCAGTACTTC.

This clonotype has ten or more counts. The V call is TRBV7-6, the J call TRBJ2-3; 7 positions agree with TRBD2. This CDR3 spans 16 amino acids. Trimming removed 4 bases from V and 10 bases from J; junction bases left unmatched: 17. Germline V lookup: CDR1 SGHVS, CDR2 FNYEAQ. The CDR3 sequence is CASSSRAGPDIGAQYF. In nucleotides, the CDR3 is TGTGCCAGCAGCTCCAGAGCGGGGCCGGACATAGGCGCGCAGTATTTT.

This clonotype was seen a handful of times. The genes are TRBV27 and TRBJ2-5; the match to TRBD2 covers 11 bases. The V and J ends lost 6 bases and 5 bases, in that order; junction bases with no gene match: 8. Germline V lookup: CDR1 MNHEY, CDR2 SMNVEV (reference sequence). The CDR3 sequence is 15 residues long. The CDR3 region has the DNA TGTGCCAGCAGCCCCTCTAGCGGGGGGATGGAGACCCAGTACTTC. Its protein product is CASSPSSGGMETQYF.

As for this clonotype: A much larger clone lies one base from this, so it may be a read error. This chain uses TRBV5-4 with TRBJ1-1; TRBD1 is a possible D gene (6 bases). This CDR3 is built from 13 residues. The V end was cut by 4 bases, the J end by 11 bases, with 18 bases between. Germline V gene sequence: CDR1 SGHNT, CDR2 YYREEE (reference sequence). The CDR3 sequence: CASSPSGAAEAFF. CDR3 DNA: TGTGCCAGCAGCCCCTCAGGGGCGGCGGAGGCTTTCTTT. The whole variable domain, remainder taken from reference TRBV5-4 and TRBJ1-1, is ETGVTQSPTHLIKTRGQQVTLRCSSQSGHNTVSWYQQALGQGPQFIFQYYREEENGRGNFPPRFSGLQFPNYSSELNVNALELDDSALYLCASSPSGAAEAFFGQGTRLTVV.

This clonotype showed up just a few times. The CDR3 DNA reads TGCGCCAGCAGCCCCAGACAGGGCCTGCGGAACACTGAAGCTTTCTTT. It specifies CASSPRQGLRNTEAFF. The chain carries TRBV5-1 and TRBJ1-1; 7 positions match TRBD1. CDR1 and CDR2 from the germline V gene are SGHRS and YFSETQ. V trimming: 4 bases; J trimming: 1 base; junction bases outside the gene matches: 10. The length of the CDR3 is 16 residues.

The chain joins TRBV10-3 to TRBJ2-5; the D gene is possibly TRBD1 (5 bases). The CDR3 consists of 14 residues. Between the trimmed V and J ends, which lost 3 bases and 6 bases, there was a span of 14 bases. Germline V gives CDR1 ENHRY, CDR2 SYGVKD. CDR3 DNA sequence: TGTGCCATCAGTGAAGGAGAAGGGGTCCAGACCCAGTACTTC. Encoded protein: CAISEGEGVQTQYF.

In its sample, this clonotype was seen many times. V usage is TRBV7-2 and J usage is TRBJ1-5; D is possibly TRBD1 (6 bases). In germline, CDR1 is SGHTA, CDR2 FQGNSA. This CDR3 contains 15 residues. V gave up 1 base and J gave up 4 bases, with 11 bases separating them. In DNA, the CDR3 is TGTGCCAGCAGCTTAGAGGGGACACAAAATCAGCCCCAGCATTTT. Amino acids: CASSLEGTQNQPQHF. Full variable domain (rest looked up from reference TRBV7-2 and TRBJ1-5): GAGVSQSPSNKVTEKGKDVELRCDPISGHTALYWYRQSLGQGLEFLIYFQGNSAPDKSGLPSDRFSAERTGGSVSTLTIQRTQQEDSAVYLCASSLEGTQNQPQHFGDGTRLSIL.

This clonotype was observed many times. The chain is built from TRBV12-3 or TRBV12-4 and TRBJ1-4; D is possibly TRBD1 (5 bases). Between the trimmed V and J ends, which lost 4 bases and 7 bases, there was a span of 7 bases. The CDR3 sequence is 12 residues long. The CDR3 sequence: CASSYDSEKLFF. Written as DNA, the CDR3 is TGTGCCAGCAGTTACGACAGTGAAAAACTGTTTTTT.

The genes are TRBV7-9 and TRBJ2-7; tentatively, D is TRBD1 (6 bases). Trimming removed 5 bases at V and 2 bases at J, with 13 bases between. The CDR3 is 14 residues long. Per germline, CDR1 SEHNR and CDR2 FQNEAQ (reference sequence). CDR3: CASSGRDTTYEQYF. The CDR3 coding sequence is TGTGCCAGCAGCGGCCGGGACACCACCTACGAGCAGTACTTC.

This clonotype was seen ten or more times. V and J are TRBV11-2 and TRBJ1-1; D is unclear. Germline V lookup: CDR1 SGHAT, CDR2 FQNNGV. The V gene lost 5 bases and the J gene lost 5 bases, with 9 bases spanning the gap. The CDR3 covers 12 residues. For the CDR3, the DNA is TGTGCCAGCAGCCCCTTTCCTACTGAAGCTTTCTTT. Protein sequence: CASSPFPTEAFF.

Many counts were recorded for this clonotype. This chain uses TRBV30 with TRBJ1-2; D unresolved. The germline V gene encodes CDR1 GTSNPN and CDR2 SVGIG (reference sequence). V was trimmed by 7 bases and J by 6 bases, leaving 9 bases between them. This CDR3 is 10 amino acids long. In DNA, the CDR3 is TGTGCCTTCCTAGGGAATGGCTACACCTTC. This translates into CAFLGNGYTF.

There are many counts of this clonotype. The DNA for the CDR3 is TGCGCCAGCAGACCAGACCTAAACCAAGAGACCCAGTACTTC. Residues: CASRPDLNQETQYF. The V and J genes are TRBV5-1 and TRBJ2-5; D call uncertain. V was clipped by 5 bases and J by 0 bases, with 11 bases between them. Per germline, CDR1 SGHRS and CDR2 YFSETQ. The CDR3 contains 14 residues. The complete variable domain, with remaining parts taken from reference TRBV5-1 and TRBJ2-5, reads KAGVTQTPRYLIKTRGQQVTLSCSPISGHRSVSWYQQTPGQGLQFLFEYFSETQRNKGNFPGRFSGRQFSNSRSEMNVSTLELGDSALYLCASRPDLNQETQYFGPGTRLLVL.